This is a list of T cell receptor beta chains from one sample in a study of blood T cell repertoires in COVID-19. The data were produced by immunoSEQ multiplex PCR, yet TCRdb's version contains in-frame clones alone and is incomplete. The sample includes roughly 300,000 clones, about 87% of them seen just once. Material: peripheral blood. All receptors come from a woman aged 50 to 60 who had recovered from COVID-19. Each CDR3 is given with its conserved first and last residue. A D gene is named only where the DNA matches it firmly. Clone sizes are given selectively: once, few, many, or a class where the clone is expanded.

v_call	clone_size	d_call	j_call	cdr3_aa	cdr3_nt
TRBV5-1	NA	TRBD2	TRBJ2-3	CVSSSGLPLDTQYF	TGCGTCAGCAGCTCGGGACTACCTTTGGATACGCAGTATTTT
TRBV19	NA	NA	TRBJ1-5	CASSIGQSNQPQHF	TGTGCCAGTAGTATCGGACAGAGCAATCAGCCCCAGCATTTT
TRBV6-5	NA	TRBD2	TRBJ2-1	CATRPGLANNEQFF	TGTGCCACCCGCCCGGGACTAGCCAACAATGAGCAGTTCTTC
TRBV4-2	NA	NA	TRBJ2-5	CASSQGQGVETQYF	TGTGCCAGCAGCCAAGGTCAGGGCGTCGAGACCCAGTACTTC
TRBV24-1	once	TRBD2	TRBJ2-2	CATSGLAGGPTGELFF	TGTGCCACCAGTGGGCTAGCGGGAGGTCCCACCGGGGAGCTGTTTTTT
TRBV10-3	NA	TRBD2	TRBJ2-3	CAISESTSGTTDTQYF	TGTGCCATCAGTGAGTCGACAAGCGGGACGACGGATACGCAGTATTTT
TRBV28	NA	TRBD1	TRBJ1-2	CASRTGQGDYGYTF	TGTGCCAGCAGAACGGGACAGGGTGACTATGGCTACACCTTC
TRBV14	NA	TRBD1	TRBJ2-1	CASSTDRFNEQFF	TGTGCCAGCAGCACGGACAGGTTCAATGAGCAGTTCTTC
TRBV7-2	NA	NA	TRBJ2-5	CASSQAALLGETQYF	TGTGCCAGCAGCCAGGCCGCGCTCCTTGGAGAGACCCAGTACTTC
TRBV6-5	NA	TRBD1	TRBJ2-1	CASSYGDRAGQFF	TGTGCCAGCAGTTACGGCGACAGGGCCGGACAGTTCTTC
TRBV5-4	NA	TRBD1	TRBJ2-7	CASSPPGQGKYEQYF	TGTGCCAGCAGCCCACCGGGACAGGGGAAATACGAGCAGTACTTC
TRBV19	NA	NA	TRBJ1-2	CASSGTPGRGYTF	TGTGCCAGTAGTGGCACGCCGGGTAGGGGCTACACCTTC
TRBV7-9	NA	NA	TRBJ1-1	CASSPRPLQENTEAFF	TGTGCCAGCAGCCCCCGCCCCTTACAGGAGAACACTGAAGCTTTCTTT
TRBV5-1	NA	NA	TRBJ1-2	CASSQSAGGYTF	TGCGCCAGCAGCCAGTCGGCCGGGGGCTACACCTTC
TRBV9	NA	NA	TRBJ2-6	CASTPTDSPTGANVLTF	TGTGCCAGCACCCCAACCGACAGCCCAACTGGGGCCAACGTCCTGACTTTC
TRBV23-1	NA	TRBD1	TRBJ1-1	CASSQTTGGFMDTEAFF	TGCGCCAGCAGTCAAACGACAGGGGGTTTCATGGACACTGAAGCTTTCTTT
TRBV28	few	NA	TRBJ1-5	CASSPSSTPQHF	TGTGCCAGCAGTCCCTCTAGTACGCCCCAGCATTTT